The 17 T cell receptor beta chains below all came from one sample that was sequenced in a study of T cell changes during pregnancy in multiple sclerosis. Method: immunoSEQ multiplex PCR; TCRdb's copy keeps in-frame clones and lacks some. In the table there are 45,000 to 60,000 clones, about 90% of which are singletons. This specimen was peripheral blood, taken in the first trimester of pregnancy. The receptors here all came from a female donor with multiple sclerosis, enrolled in a pregnancy study.

The chain's CDR3 is CAWSLWLNQPQHF. Here the CDR3 DNA reads TGTGCCTGGAGTCTGTGGCTCAATCAGCCCCAGCATTTT. The V call is TRBV30, the J call TRBJ1-5; D is uncertain. The CDR3 has 13 amino acids. V lost 2 bases, J lost 3 bases, and 8 bases lay in between. The germline V gene encodes CDR1 GTSNPN and CDR2 SVGIG (reference sequence).

This clone appeared a single time. The chain employs TRBV4-3 and TRBJ1-1; TRBD1 matches 7 bases. CDR1 is LGHNA and CDR2 is YSLEER in the germline V gene. V was pared by 0 bases and J by 0 bases, with 10 bases of the junction left unmatched. CDR3 length: 18 residues. DNA of the CDR3: TGCGCCAGCAGCCAAGATGGTCCGGGACAGCAATTGAACACTGAAGCTTTCTTT. This translates into CASSQDGPGQQLNTEAFF.

The V gene is TRBV5-8, the J gene TRBJ1-2; D is perhaps TRBD1 (5 bases). Germline V gene data show CDR1 as SGHTS and CDR2 as YDEGEE. The CDR3 sequence is 15 residues long. Trimming left V 0 bases short and J 12 bases short, with 21 bases between. This CDR3 reads CASSLGPGLNRSDTF. CDR3 DNA: TGTGCCAGCAGCTTGGGACCGGGACTCAATCGCAGCGACACCTTC.

This chain uses TRBV7-8 with TRBJ2-3; the match to TRBD1 covers 7 bases. This CDR3 spans 16 amino acids. Germline V CDR1 and CDR2: SGHVS, FQNEAQ. The V segment lost 5 bases and the J segment 1 base; nucleotides outside the gene matches: 9. CDR3: CASSHYRDRGTDTQYF. CDR3 DNA sequence: TGTGCCAGCAGCCACTACCGGGACAGAGGCACAGATACGCAGTATTTT. The full variable domain, its missing parts supplied by reference TRBV7-8 and TRBJ2-3, is GAGVSQSPRYKVAKRGQDVALRCDPISGHVSLFWYQQALGQGPEFLTYFQNEAQLDKSGLPSDRFFAERPEGSVSTLKIQRTQQEDSAVYLCASSHYRDRGTDTQYFGPGTRLTVL.

This clone was counted once. The V and J genes are TRBV5-4 and TRBJ2-5, with 9 bases that match TRBD1. The junction had 4 bases not matched to a gene; V was cut back by 5 bases and J by 5 bases. The CDR3 has 13 residues. Germline CDR1 is SGHNT and CDR2 is YYREEE (reference sequence). The CDR3 protein is CASSYDRGETQYF. CDR3 in DNA: TGTGCCAGCAGTTACGACAGGGGGGAGACCCAGTACTTC.

The chain combines TRBV15 with TRBJ1-1; D remains unclear. Trimming pared 0 bases from V and 1 base from J, leaving 15 bases between. The CDR3 runs 17 residues. Germline values: CDR1 LNHNV, CDR2 YYDKDF (reference sequence). The CDR3 DNA reads TGTGCCACCAGCAGAGATCTAGAGAGTGCGGCGAACACTGAAGCTTTCTTT. Translated, it gives CATSRDLESAANTEAFF.

V is TRBV6-1 and J is TRBJ2-7, with D maybe TRBD1 (5 bases). CDR1 is MNHNS, CDR2 SASEGT, per germline. The V gene lost 5 bases and the J gene lost 3 bases, with 17 bases spanning the gap. The CDR3 loop spans 15 amino acids. CDR3 protein: CASSLGAGNFYEQYF. The CDR3 DNA is TGTGCCAGCAGTCTTGGGGCAGGCAACTTCTACGAGCAGTACTTC.

The CDR3 here is CASSVTATTGGLGGYTF. Written as DNA, the CDR3 is TGTGCCAGCAGCGTAACCGCCACCACCGGGGGGCTCGGTGGCTACACCTTC. The chain is built from TRBV9 and TRBJ1-2, with D maybe TRBD1 (6 bases). Germline CDR1 and CDR2: SGDLS and YYNGEE. With 1 base removed from V and 7 bases from J, the gap between germline ends came to 23 bases. The CDR3 runs 17 residues.

The chain joins TRBV29-1 to TRBJ1-1; D might be TRBD1 (6 bases). The V gene's germline CDR1 is SQVTM and CDR2 ANQGSEA. V gave up 0 bases and J gave up 1 base, with 9 bases separating them. CDR3 length: 14 residues. The CDR3 region has the DNA TGCAGCGTTGAAGACCGGGGGGCGAACACTGAAGCTTTCTTT. This codes for CSVEDRGANTEAFF.

The genes are TRBV4-1 and TRBJ1-5; 7 bases match TRBD1. V was pared by 4 bases and J by 7 bases, with 10 bases of the junction left unmatched. The germline gives CDR1 MGHRA, CDR2 YSYEKL. The CDR3 totals 15 residues. CDR3 residues: CASSRGQERGQPQHF. The CDR3, as DNA: TGCGCCAGCAGCCGCGGACAGGAAAGAGGGCAGCCCCAGCATTTT.

This chain joins TRBV7-8 and TRBJ2-1, with TRBD2 identical over 10 bases. Per germline, CDR1 SGHVS and CDR2 FQNEAQ. CDR3 length equals 15 residues. Germline trimming cut 8 bases from V and 5 bases from J; bases unmatched to any gene: 9. The DNA of the CDR3 is TGTGCCAGCGTCCCCTGGACTAGCGGCAACAATGAGCAGTTCTTC. Translated, it gives CASVPWTSGNNEQFF. Complete variable domain (other parts from reference TRBV7-8 and TRBJ2-1): GAGVSQSPRYKVAKRGQDVALRCDPISGHVSLFWYQQALGQGPEFLTYFQNEAQLDKSGLPSDRFFAERPEGSVSTLKIQRTQQEDSAVYLCASVPWTSGNNEQFFGPGTRLTVL.

This clone was seen only once. The rearrangement uses TRBV2 and TRBJ1-6, with D perhaps matching TRBD1 (6 bases). V lost 5 bases and J lost 7, with 15 bases in between. This CDR3 has 15 amino acids. Looked up from germline, CDR1 is SNHLY and CDR2 is FYNNEI. In nucleotides, the CDR3 is TGTGCCAGCAGTCCAACTCGGACAGCAAATTCACCCCTCCACTTT. This encodes CASSPTRTANSPLHF.

The rearrangement joins TRBV4-2 to TRBJ2-7, with TRBD1 matching over 10 bases. The trim removed 2 bases at V and 6 bases at J, leaving 10 bases unmatched. This CDR3 has 16 amino acids. Germline loops: CDR1 LGHNA, CDR2 YNFKEQ. CDR3 region: CASSQIDDRGRSEQYF. CDR3 nucleotides: TGTGCCAGCAGCCAAATCGACGACAGGGGGCGGTCCGAGCAGTACTTC.

The rearrangement uses TRBV19 and TRBJ2-3, with D possibly matching TRBD1 (6 bases). This CDR3 comprises 15 residues. Per germline, CDR1 LNHDA and CDR2 SQIVND (reference sequence). Trimming shortened V by 2 bases and J by 2 bases, and 11 bases separated the two germline ends. The CDR3 DNA sequence: TGTGCCAGTAGTATATACGCAGGGGACACAGATACGCAGTATTTT. It encodes CASSIYAGDTDTQYF.

This chain uses TRBV7-2 with TRBJ2-1, with TRBD2 as a possible D gene (5 bases). Germline lookup yields CDR1 SGHTA and CDR2 FQGNSA. The CDR3 has 14 amino acids. Trimming removed 1 base from V and 4 bases from J, with 8 bases in between. DNA of the CDR3: TGTGCCAGCAGCTTAGTTCCGGGGTACAATGAGCAGTTCTTC. Protein: CASSLVPGYNEQFF.

This sequence joins TRBV30 and TRBJ1-1; 7 nucleotides line up with TRBD1. V lost 3 bases to trimming and J lost 4 bases; unmatched junction nucleotides: 11. Germline loops: CDR1 GTSNPN, CDR2 SVGIG (reference sequence). The CDR3 consists of 15 residues. CDR3 DNA sequence: TGTGCCTGGAGGGTCGCTACCGGGACAGTCACTGAAGCTTTCTTT. Translating it yields CAWRVATGTVTEAFF.

J is TRBJ1-6 and V is TRBV2; D possibly corresponds to TRBD1 (5 bases). V lost 10 bases, J lost 7 bases, and 14 bases lay in between. CDR3 length: 13 residues. The germline gives CDR1 SNHLY, CDR2 FYNNEI. The CDR3 nucleotides are TGTGCCACAGGGACTACTGGGAATTCACCCCTCCACTTT. This sequence encodes CATGTTGNSPLHF.